This entry concerns a single TCR beta chain. Its cognate antigen is unknown. The repertoire was sequenced with immunoSEQ multiplex PCR; TCRdb's copy has only in-frame clones and lacks some. The sample carries under 200,000 clones, around 94% recorded once. The sample belongs to a study of T cell responses to AZD1222 COVID-19 vaccine. Points from the study as a whole: Clonal diversity was possibly underestimated; the donors were predominantly white British and more often female. Within unmutated variant regions lay the reported targets of nearly half of spike-specific TCRs. Two AZD1222 administrations were followed by greater Spike-specific TCR breadth and depth. The peak T cell response came first, and repertoires were sampled only after it.

Germline assignment: CDR1 SNHLY and CDR2 FYNNEI. The CDR3 totals 13 residues. V was trimmed by 5 bases and J by 6 bases, leaving 10 bases between them. The clonotype comes from an adult who received the MenACWY meningococcal vaccine as a control. Here the sequenced sample was peripheral blood, taken 28 days after the second dose of the MenACWY control vaccine. J is TRBJ1-4 and V is TRBV2; tentatively, D is TRBD1 (5 bases). This CDR3 reads CASSSGPHEKLFF. The DNA for the CDR3 is TGTGCCAGCAGTTCGGGACCCCATGAAAAACTGTTTTTT.